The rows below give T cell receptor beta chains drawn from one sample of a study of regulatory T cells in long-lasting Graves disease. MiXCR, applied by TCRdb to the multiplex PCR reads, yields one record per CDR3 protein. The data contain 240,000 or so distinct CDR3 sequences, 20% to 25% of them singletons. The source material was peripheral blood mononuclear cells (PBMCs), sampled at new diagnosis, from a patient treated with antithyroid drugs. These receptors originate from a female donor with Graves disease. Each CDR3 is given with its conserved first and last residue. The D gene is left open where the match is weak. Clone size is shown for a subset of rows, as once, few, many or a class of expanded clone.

CDR3: CSAQSGRVGYNEQFF; DNA: TGCAGTGCCCAAAGCGGGAGGGTGGGTTACAATGAGCAGTTCTTC; D: TRBD2; J: TRBJ2-1; V: TRBV20-1; size: many
CDR3: CAISETGDEAFF; DNA: TGTGCCATCAGTGAGACAGGGGATGAAGCTTTCTTT; D: TRBD1; J: TRBJ1-1; V: TRBV10-3; size: many
CDR3: CASSLGTPGTQYF; DNA: TGTGCCAGCAGCTTAGGGACACCCGGGACCCAGTACTTC; D: .; J: TRBJ2-5; V: TRBV5-5; size: many
CDR3: CASSTGTSGRFGTDTQYF; DNA: TGTGCCAGCAGTACCGGGACTAGCGGGAGATTCGGCACAGATACGCAGTATTTT; D: TRBD2; J: TRBJ2-3; V: TRBV6-1; size: .
CDR3: CASSLQGKSSPLHF; DNA: TGTGCCAGCAGTTTACAGGGGAAAAGTTCACCCCTCCACTTT; D: TRBD1; J: TRBJ1-6; V: TRBV7-2; size: few
CDR3: CSVGGQETSYEQYF; DNA: TGCAGCGTTGGAGGGCAGGAGACCTCCTACGAGCAGTACTTC; D: .; J: TRBJ2-7; V: TRBV29-1; size: many
CDR3: CASSQRTSVRNEQFF; DNA: TGCGCCAGCAGCCAACGGACTAGCGTGAGGAATGAGCAGTTCTTC; D: TRBD2; J: TRBJ2-1; V: TRBV4-1; size: .
CDR3: CSARALTEGPQHF; DNA: TGCAGTGCTAGAGCTTTGACCGAGGGGCCCCAGCATTTT; D: .; J: TRBJ1-5; V: TRBV20-1; size: many
CDR3: CSARDRGEKLFF; DNA: TGCAGTGCTAGGGACAGAGGTGAAAAACTGTTTTTT; D: .; J: TRBJ1-4; V: TRBV20-1; size: many
CDR3: CASSLAGGPGNEQFF; DNA: TGCGCCAGCAGCTTAGCGGGGGGGCCGGGCAATGAGCAGTTCTTC; D: TRBD2; J: TRBJ2-1; V: TRBV5-1; size: many
CDR3: CATQGNHGELFF; DNA: TGCGCCACCCAGGGAAACCACGGGGAGCTGTTTTTT; D: .; J: TRBJ2-2; V: TRBV10-2; size: few
CDR3: CASSKGLRNSGNTIYF; DNA: TGTGCCAGCAGCAAAGGGCTACGGAACTCTGGAAACACCATATATTTT; D: .; J: TRBJ1-3; V: TRBV14; size: .
CDR3: CASSREGGVTEAFF; DNA: TGTGCCAGCAGCCGGGAAGGGGGAGTAACTGAAGCTTTCTTT; D: .; J: TRBJ1-1; V: TRBV7-2; size: many
CDR3: CASSQVFQGMVEQYF; DNA: TGCGCCAGCAGCCAAGTTTTTCAGGGCATGGTCGAGCAGTACTTC; D: .; J: TRBJ2-7; V: TRBV4-1; size: few
CDR3: CASSLVGLAGGLETQYF; DNA: TGTGCCAGCAGCTTAGTAGGACTAGCGGGGGGGCTCGAGACCCAGTACTTC; D: TRBD2; J: TRBJ2-5; V: TRBV7-2; size: .
CDR3: CASSLQPTTGELFF; DNA: TGTGCCAGCAGCTTACAGCCAACAACCGGGGAGCTGTTTTTT; D: .; J: TRBJ2-2; V: TRBV7-2; size: many
CDR3: CASSSRTGNTEAFF; DNA: TGTGCCAGCAGCTCCCGGACAGGGAACACTGAAGCTTTCTTT; D: TRBD1; J: TRBJ1-1; V: TRBV11-2; size: many
CDR3: CASSLHRDRYNEQFF; DNA: TGCGCCAGCAGCTTACACCGGGACAGATACAATGAGCAGTTCTTC; D: TRBD1; J: TRBJ2-1; V: TRBV5-1; size: many
CDR3: CASSVEQGAHTIYF; DNA: TGTGCCAGCAGCGTAGAACAGGGGGCTCACACCATATATTTT; D: TRBD1; J: TRBJ1-3; V: TRBV9; size: .
CDR3: CASTPGGERVTDTQYF; DNA: TGTGCCAGCACCCCGGGGGGGGAGCGCGTCACAGATACGCAGTATTTT; D: TRBD2; J: TRBJ2-3; V: TRBV6-1; size: few
CDR3: CASTRSTGSSYEQYF; DNA: TGTGCCAGCACCAGATCGACAGGGAGCTCCTACGAGCAGTACTTC; D: TRBD1; J: TRBJ2-7; V: TRBV7-9; size: many
CDR3: CASSFSGVSRETQYF; DNA: TGTGCCAGCAGCTTTTCTGGGGTTAGTCGTGAGACCCAGTACTTC; D: .; J: TRBJ2-5; V: TRBV7-3; size: many
CDR3: CSASSFNEQFF; DNA: TGCAGTGCTTCCAGTTTCAATGAGCAGTTCTTC; D: .; J: TRBJ2-1; V: TRBV20-1; size: many
CDR3: CASSVQRAVAFF; DNA: TGTGCCAGCAGTGTTCAGAGGGCTGTAGCTTTCTTT; D: .; J: TRBJ1-1; V: TRBV2; size: few
CDR3: CSANPPWGGQGGSYEQYF; DNA: TGCAGTGCTAACCCGCCCTGGGGTGGACAGGGGGGCTCCTACGAGCAGTACTTC; D: TRBD1; J: TRBJ2-7; V: TRBV20-1; size: many
CDR3: CASSLRLESYEQYF; DNA: TGTGCCAGCAGTTTACGACTAGAATCCTACGAGCAGTACTTC; D: .; J: TRBJ2-7; V: TRBV12-3/TRBV12-4; size: many
CDR3: CASSVGLDRVYSPLHF; DNA: TGTGCCAGCAGCGTAGGTCTGGACAGGGTTTATTCACCCCTCCACTTT; D: TRBD1; J: TRBJ1-6; V: TRBV9; size: few
CDR3: CASMRGAPDVLTF; DNA: TGTGCCAGCATGCGGGGGGCACCCGACGTCCTGACTTTC; D: TRBD2; J: TRBJ2-6; V: TRBV2; size: .
CDR3: CASSQGLANSRPQHF; DNA: TGCGCCAGCAGCCAAGGCTTGGCGAACAGCCGGCCCCAGCATTTT; D: .; J: TRBJ1-5; V: TRBV4-3; size: .
CDR3: CASSLVAGAAFTDTQYF; DNA: TGTGCCAGCAGCTTAGTTGCGGGAGCTGCCTTCACAGATACGCAGTATTTT; D: TRBD2; J: TRBJ2-3; V: TRBV7-2; size: many
CDR3: CASSIAGGRQPQHF; DNA: TGTGCCAGTAGTATAGCCGGAGGGAGACAGCCCCAGCATTTT; D: .; J: TRBJ1-5; V: TRBV19; size: many
CDR3: CSARDQGEGDYGYTF; DNA: TGCAGTGCTAGAGATCAGGGAGAGGGAGATTATGGCTACACCTTC; D: .; J: TRBJ1-2; V: TRBV20-1; size: many
CDR3: CASSQAEASYNSPLHF; DNA: TGCGCCAGCAGCCAAGCGGAAGCCTCCTATAATTCACCCCTCCACTTT; D: .; J: TRBJ1-6; V: TRBV4-3; size: .
CDR3: CASSAGQGVAYTF; DNA: TGTGCCAGCAGTGCAGGACAGGGGGTGGCCTACACCTTC; D: TRBD1; J: TRBJ1-2; V: TRBV12-3/TRBV12-4; size: many
CDR3: CAISGLAGVREQFF; DNA: TGTGCCATCAGTGGTTTAGCGGGAGTCCGGGAGCAGTTCTTC; D: TRBD2; J: TRBJ2-1; V: TRBV25-1; size: .
CDR3: CASTGNEQFF; DNA: TGTGCCAGCACGGGCAATGAGCAGTTCTTC; D: .; J: TRBJ2-1; V: TRBV28; size: many